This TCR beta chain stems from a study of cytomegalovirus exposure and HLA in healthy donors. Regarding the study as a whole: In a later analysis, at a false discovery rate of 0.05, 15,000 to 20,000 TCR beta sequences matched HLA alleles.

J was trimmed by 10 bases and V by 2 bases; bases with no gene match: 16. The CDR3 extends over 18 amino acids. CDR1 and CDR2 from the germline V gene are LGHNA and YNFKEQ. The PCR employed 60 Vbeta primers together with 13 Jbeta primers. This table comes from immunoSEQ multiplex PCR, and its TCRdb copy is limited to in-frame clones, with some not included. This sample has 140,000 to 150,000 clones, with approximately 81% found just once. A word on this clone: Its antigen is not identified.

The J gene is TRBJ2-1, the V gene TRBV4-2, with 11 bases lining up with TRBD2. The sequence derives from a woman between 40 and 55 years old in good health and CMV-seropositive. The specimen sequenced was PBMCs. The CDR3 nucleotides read TGTGCCAGCAGCCAATTGGACTTAGCGGGGGGGCGGTTAGGGGAGCAGTTCTTC. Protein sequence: CASSQLDLAGGRLGEQFF.